This TCR beta chain is from a study of blood T cell repertoires in COVID-19. Looking at the study overall: Samples taken during acute and convalescent COVID-19 were collected in the United States, Italy and Spain. The analysed material was cDNA or gDNA that came from T cells, B-cell-depleted T cells, or PBMCs.

The CDR3 length is 16 residues. The germline CDR1 and CDR2 sequences are GTSNPN and SVGIG (reference sequence). V lost 0 bases and J 5 bases, leaving 19 bases between the germline ends. As handled by the study authors: Quantification of nucleated cells was approximated via reference gene primer amplification. Sequenced by immunoSEQ multiplex PCR; TCRdb stores in-frame clones only, minus some. The V and J calls and clone size come from that table; D and trimming were worked out from the DNA. This table has fewer than 50,000 clones, 70% to 80% appearing once. This clonotype was obtained from a man aged 65 to 85 with acute or convalescent COVID-19. The sequenced sample consisted of peripheral blood. The chain links TRBV30 to TRBJ2-5; D possibly corresponds to TRBD2 (6 bases). The CDR3 sequence is CAWSVRALALRETQYF. The CDR3 DNA is TGTGCCTGGAGTGTACGGGCACTAGCTCTTCGGGAGACCCAGTACTTC.